This is a list of T cell receptor beta chains from one sample in a study of HIV-infected patients and healthy controls. Via MiXCR, TCRdb re-called the 5' RACE reads, giving one row per CDR3 protein. The table includes roughly 7,400 distinct CDR3 sequences, 9.3% detected once. The sample here was blood, taken before antiretroviral therapy. Receptors were obtained from an adult with HIV infection. The CDR3 runs from the conserved cysteine through the conserved F or W. The D gene is left open where the match is weak. Size values are once, few and many counts, or a class for expanded clones, and some rows have none.

size	V	J	D	DNA	CDR3
many	TRBV30	TRBJ1-5	-	TGTGCCTGGAGTAATGGGATTAGCAATCAGCCCCAGCATTTT	CAWSNGISNQPQHF
large	TRBV6-6	TRBJ2-4	-	TGTGCCAGCAGTTACTCCCTTCACAGTTCCAAAAACATTCAGTACTTC	CASSYSLHSSKNIQYF
many	TRBV9	TRBJ2-7	TRBD1	TGTGCCAGCAGCGGAGCCGGGACAGGGGTTAGCGAGCAGTACTTC	CASSGAGTGVSEQYF
many	TRBV15	TRBJ2-7	TRBD1	TGTGCCACCAGCAGCCCGGACAGGGCCCTAGAGCAGTACTTC	CATSSPDRALEQYF
medium-sized	TRBV12-3/TRBV12-4	TRBJ1-3	-	TGTGCCAGCAGTTTATCCGGGACACCTGGAAACACCATATATTTT	CASSLSGTPGNTIYF
-	TRBV5-6	TRBJ1-4	-	TGTGCCAGCAGCCCAAAGGGCCTTAGAGGTGAAAAACTGTTTTTT	CASSPKGLRGEKLFF
-	TRBV10-3	TRBJ1-5	TRBD1	TGTGCCATCGCGACAGGGGACAGGCAGCCCCAGCATTTT	CAIATGDRQPQHF
many	TRBV12-3/TRBV12-4	TRBJ2-7	-	TGTGCCAGCAGTTTACAGGCGAGCTCCTACGAGCAGTACTTC	CASSLQASSYEQYF
many	TRBV14	TRBJ2-7	-	TGTGTAGGAGTAAGGGAGAGGGGCTTCTACGAGCAGTACTTC	CVGVRERGFYEQYF
medium-sized	TRBV27	TRBJ2-3	-	TGTGCCAGCAGTTTATTTCCTGACGCGACGCAGTATTTT	CASSLFPDATQYF
many	TRBV6-6	TRBJ1-6	TRBD1	TGTGCCAGCCACAGGGGCGATTCACCCCTCCACTTT	CASHRGDSPLHF
medium-sized	TRBV23-1	TRBJ2-7	TRBD1	TGCGCCAGCACCCGAGGACAGGGCGACGAGCAGTACTTC	CASTRGQGDEQYF
-	TRBV30	TRBJ1-1	-	TGTGCCTGGAGTGTACCAGGGGCGAACACTGAAGCTTTCTTT	CAWSVPGANTEAFF
medium-sized	TRBV12-3/TRBV12-4	TRBJ2-1	TRBD2	TGTGCCAGCAGTTTAAAGGAGCGGGGGGGCAATGAGCAGTTCTTC	CASSLKERGGNEQFF
many	TRBV6-1	TRBJ2-5	-	TGTGCCAGCATCAGGGGGGTACAAACCCAAGAGACCCAGTACTTC	CASIRGVQTQETQYF